The present T cell receptor (beta chain) was sequenced within a study of Ad26.COV2.S vaccination and SARS-CoV-2 variants. Study context: Intramuscular Ad26.COV2.S at 5x10^10 or 1x10^11 viral particles. Study results and caveats: Higher spike-specific TCR breadth was found in vaccine recipients than in placebo recipients.

Specified treatment: some 19 received Ad26.COV2.S at low or high dose, single or two shots; several received placebo; per-sample allocation not given. Collection of samples fell on day 63 after the first vaccine or placebo injection. Expressing Wuhan-strain SARS-CoV-2 spike, an Ad26 vector served as the vaccine. The repertoire was sequenced with immunoSEQ multiplex PCR; TCRdb's copy has only in-frame clones and lacks some. The repertoire holds about 440,000 clones, with roughly 89% as singletons. This clone has just a few counts. The target antigen is unknown. Germline values: CDR1 MDHEN, CDR2 SYDVKM. V was shortened by 3 bases and J by 2 bases, with 23 bases between the two germline ends. There are 18 residues in the CDR3.

The V and J genes are TRBV28 and TRBJ2-7; D may correspond to TRBD1 or TRBD2 (6 bases each). The starting material was peripheral blood, obtained in a trial of Ad26.COV2.S vaccine versus placebo. The TCR was taken from a person between 18 and 65 years old who received the Ad26.COV2.S COVID-19 vaccine or a placebo. The CDR3 spells CASSFGGPQRGHTYEQYF. The CDR3 bases are TGTGCCAGCAGTTTCGGGGGCCCACAACGGGGACATACCTACGAGCAGTACTTC.